A selection of T cell receptor beta chains follows, all from one sample in a study of blood T cells in healthy people across ages. A single record per CDR3 protein comes from TCRdb applying MiXCR to the 5' RACE reads. Of around 1,500,000 distinct CDR3 sequences listed, roughly 28% are singletons. The sequencing sample was made of blood. The receptors come from a woman aged 25 to 39 in good health. The CDR3 runs from the conserved cysteine through the conserved F or W. Fields, in order: clone size, J gene, V gene, D gene, CDR3 DNA, CDR3 protein. A D gene is named only where the DNA matches it firmly. The listing skips clone size in some rows; elsewhere it reads once, few, many or a size class.

few	TRBJ2-3	TRBV10-3	.	TGTGCCATCAGTGAATCCCCGTCCGTTTTAGATACGCAGTATTTT	CAISESPSVLDTQYF
.	TRBJ1-4	TRBV5-1	.	TGCGCCAGCAGGACCGGGACAACTAATGAAAAACTGTTTTTT	CASRTGTTNEKLFF
.	TRBJ2-3	TRBV30	.	TGTGCCTGGAGTGTACAGGGGAGGGAGACGCAGTATTTT	CAWSVQGRETQYF
few	TRBJ1-2	TRBV10-3	.	TGTGCCGTCAGTGAGTTGAGCGGCTACACCTTC	CAVSELSGYTF
.	TRBJ2-4	TRBV30	.	TGTGCCTTCGGTCAGACCATTCAGTACTTC	CAFGQTIQYF
few	TRBJ1-1	TRBV7-9	.	TGTGCCAGCAGGGGCATGAACACTGAAGCTTTCTTT	CASRGMNTEAFF
.	TRBJ2-7	TRBV20-1	.	TGCAGTGCCGCGGACTTCTCCTACGAGCAGTACTTC	CSAADFSYEQYF
.	TRBJ2-1	TRBV20-1	.	TGCAGTGCTATTGACTTAGCCATTTCCAATGAGCAGTTCTTC	CSAIDLAISNEQFF
few	TRBJ2-3	TRBV5-6	.	TGTGCCAGCAGTGGGTGGTCAGGAATCCTCACAGATACGCAGTATTTT	CASSGWSGILTDTQYF
.	TRBJ2-7	TRBV6-2/TRBV6-3	.	TGTGCCAGCCAAGGGGCTCCCTACGAGCAGTACTTC	CASQGAPYEQYF
.	TRBJ1-4	TRBV18	TRBD1	TGTGCCAGCTCACCGGACAGGGGGCTTGAAAAACTGTTTTTT	CASSPDRGLEKLFF
many	TRBJ1-5	TRBV4-1	.	TGCGCCAGCAGCCAATACCAGGCAAGCAATCAGCCCCAGCATTTT	CASSQYQASNQPQHF
few	TRBJ2-1	TRBV6-6	.	TGTGCCGTTCAGGGGCAGGGTAACAATGAGCAGTTCTTC	CAVQGQGNNEQFF
many	TRBJ2-1	TRBV18	TRBD2	TGTGCCAGCTCATCAGGACTAGCGGAGCTCTCCGGGAATGAGCAGTTCTTC	CASSSGLAELSGNEQFF
many	TRBJ2-7	TRBV9	.	TGTGCCAGCAGCGTAGCCCCAGGGGAAACCTACGAGCAGTACTTC	CASSVAPGETYEQYF
few	TRBJ2-1	TRBV2	TRBD2	TGTGCCAGCAGTACTAGCGGGGGCGGCAATGAGCAGTTCTTC	CASSTSGGGNEQFF
few	TRBJ2-1	TRBV6-2/TRBV6-3	.	TGTGCCAGCAGTTACTCAGTGGGGTACAATGAGCAGTTCTTC	CASSYSVGYNEQFF
.	TRBJ2-2	TRBV5-1	.	TGCGCCAGCAGCTTGGAGGGACCGACCGGGGAGCTGTTTTTT	CASSLEGPTGELFF
.	TRBJ1-6	TRBV6-1	.	TGTGCCAGCAGTGAAGGGGACACGGTGACCCTCCACTTT	CASSEGDTVTLHF
few	TRBJ1-2	TRBV4-1	TRBD1	TGCGCCAGCAGCCAAGGGACAGGGTTCTACACCTTC	CASSQGTGFYTF
few	TRBJ2-3	TRBV7-2	.	TGTGCCAGCAGCTTAGAATTGGGGCTATCTAGCACAGATACGCAGTATTTT	CASSLELGLSSTDTQYF
few	TRBJ2-1	TRBV6-2/TRBV6-3	.	TGTGCCAGCAGTACACAAAGGAATGAGCAGTTCTTC	CASSTQRNEQFF
few	TRBJ2-7	TRBV6-2/TRBV6-3	.	TGTGCCAGCAGTTACTCAGAGGGAAATGCCGAGCAGTACTTC	CASSYSEGNAEQYF
few	TRBJ1-4	TRBV12-3/TRBV12-4	.	TGTGCCAGCAGTCGGGGACGGGGAAATGAAAAACTGTTTTTT	CASSRGRGNEKLFF
.	TRBJ2-7	TRBV18	.	TGTGCCAGCTCACCACTGAACCCCTACGAGCAGTACTTC	CASSPLNPYEQYF
.	TRBJ1-1	TRBV5-1	.	TGCGCCAGCAGCCCCATAAATCCCGGGAACCTCATGAACACTGAAGCTTTCTTT	CASSPINPGNLMNTEAFF
.	TRBJ1-5	TRBV12-3/TRBV12-4	.	TGTGCCAGCAGTACCGAGTTGGGGCCGAACCAGCCCCAGCATTTT	CASSTELGPNQPQHF
.	TRBJ2-5	TRBV7-9	TRBD1	TGTGCCAGCAGCTCTCGGACAGGGAAGACCCAGTACTTC	CASSSRTGKTQYF
many	TRBJ2-7	TRBV12-3/TRBV12-4	TRBD2	TGTGCCAGCAGTTTCGGCGGGGGCGAGCAGTACTTC	CASSFGGGEQYF
many	TRBJ2-7	TRBV4-2	.	TGTGCCAGCAGCCAAGAAATTACGCGCGAGCAGTACTTC	CASSQEITREQYF
few	TRBJ2-5	TRBV2	.	TGTGCCAGCACGTCGGGAGACAGGTCTGGGGAGACCCAGTACTTC	CASTSGDRSGETQYF
few	TRBJ2-1	TRBV7-9	.	TGTGCCAGCAGCCGGGGTCGGGGAAGCTCCTACAATGAGCAGTTCTTC	CASSRGRGSSYNEQFF
.	TRBJ1-1	TRBV2	TRBD1	TGTGCCAGCAGAAGGACAGGGGCCTACGGGGAGAACACTGAAGCTTTCTTT	CASRRTGAYGENTEAFF
many	TRBJ1-5	TRBV12-3/TRBV12-4	.	TGTGCCAGCAGCTTGGCCTCCGGGGGCAATCAGCCCCAGCATTTT	CASSLASGGNQPQHF
many	TRBJ2-7	TRBV10-3	TRBD2	TGTGCCATCAGTGGGCCGCCGACGGGAGGTTCCTACGAGCAGTACTTC	CAISGPPTGGSYEQYF
many	TRBJ2-6	TRBV7-9	.	TGTGCCAGCAGCTTTTCGGTGGGCTCCTCTGGGGCCAACGTCCTGACTTTC	CASSFSVGSSGANVLTF
.	TRBJ1-1	TRBV7-9	.	TGTGCCAGCCGGGGAATTAGGAACACTGAAGCTTTCTTT	CASRGIRNTEAFF
.	TRBJ2-5	TRBV6-5	TRBD2	TGTGCCAGCAGTTACGAGGGGATGCGGGAGCAGTACTTC	CASSYEGMREQYF
.	TRBJ2-1	TRBV3-1	TRBD2	TGTGCCAGCAGCCAAGGAAGCGGGACGAGAAATGAGCAGTTCTTC	CASSQGSGTRNEQFF
few	TRBJ1-4	TRBV7-8	TRBD1	TGTGCCAGCAGCTGGGGACAGCCGATCGCAACTAATGAAAAACTGTTTTTT	CASSWGQPIATNEKLFF
.	TRBJ2-3	TRBV7-9	TRBD2	TGTGCCAGCAGCAACCCCGGGACTAGCGGAAGCACAGATACGCAGTATTTT	CASSNPGTSGSTDTQYF
.	TRBJ2-2	TRBV20-1	.	TGCAGTGCTAGGTTAGGTTCCACCACCGGGGAGCTGTTTTTT	CSARLGSTTGELFF
many	TRBJ2-7	TRBV28	TRBD1	TGTGCCAGCAGTTCTCCGGGACAGACCTCCTACGAGCAGTACTTC	CASSSPGQTSYEQYF
.	TRBJ1-4	TRBV5-1	.	TGCGCCAGCAGCTTAACAGCATCTAATGAAAAACTGTTTTTT	CASSLTASNEKLFF
.	TRBJ2-1	TRBV7-2	TRBD2	TGTGCCAGCAGCCCACTAGCGGCACCGTACAATGAGCAGTTCTTC	CASSPLAAPYNEQFF
.	TRBJ2-7	TRBV18	TRBD1	TGTGCCAGCCCACCCTCAGGACAGGGAAAAAACTACGAGCAGTACTTC	CASPPSGQGKNYEQYF
many	TRBJ2-1	TRBV6-4	TRBD2	TGTGCCAGCGCTGTCTTGCGGGAGCCTAATGAGCAGTTCTTC	CASAVLREPNEQFF
.	TRBJ2-3	TRBV5-6	.	TGTGCCAGCAGCCTAGGACAGCTGATCACAGATACGCAGTATTTT	CASSLGQLITDTQYF
few	TRBJ2-7	TRBV6-2/TRBV6-3	.	TGTGCCAGCAGTTACGCCATTGGGAAAGGGACCAACGAGCAGTACTTC	CASSYAIGKGTNEQYF
.	TRBJ2-1	TRBV20-1	.	TGCAGTGCTCGACCCTCCGCGACCCAGTTCTTC	CSARPSATQFF
few	TRBJ2-7	TRBV29-1	TRBD1	TGCAGCGTTTCTGGGACAGGGGTCGGTGAGCAGTACTTC	CSVSGTGVGEQYF
few	TRBJ2-3	TRBV4-3	.	TGCGCCAGCAGCCAAGATTTAAGACGGAGTCCCACAGATACGCAGTATTTT	CASSQDLRRSPTDTQYF
.	TRBJ1-6	TRBV11-2	.	TGTGCCAGCAGCTTATTCAGACAGGTGGAATCACCCCTCCACTTT	CASSLFRQVESPLHF
.	TRBJ2-7	TRBV7-3	.	TGTGCCAGCAGCCACCTGGGGAATGCCTACGAGCAGTACTTC	CASSHLGNAYEQYF
few	TRBJ1-2	TRBV27	.	TGTGCCAGCAGCCAAGGGGCCTCCGTCTATGGCTACACCTTC	CASSQGASVYGYTF
many	TRBJ2-6	TRBV15	.	TGTGCCACCAGCAGAGATCGCAGCTCTGGGGCCAACGTCCTGACTTTC	CATSRDRSSGANVLTF
.	TRBJ1-2	TRBV7-9	TRBD1	TGTGCCAGCAGCTTAGGGGACAGGAGAAACTATGGCTACACCTTC	CASSLGDRRNYGYTF